The rows below give T cell receptor beta chains drawn from one sample of a study of blood T cell repertoires in COVID-19. Sequenced by immunoSEQ multiplex PCR; TCRdb stores in-frame clones only, minus some. The repertoire has over 350,000 clones, more than 70% of them found once; the top ten carry around 1.2%. Sequences were obtained from PBMCs or T cells enriched from blood (not recorded which). The source is a woman aged 18-29 years who had recovered from COVID-19. CDR3s include the opening cysteine and the closing phenylalanine or tryptophan. Fields, in order: D gene, V gene, J gene, clone size, CDR3 DNA, CDR3 protein. D genes are given only for firm matches. Only part of the rows carry a size: once, few, many, or a class if the clone is expanded.

-	TRBV7-2	TRBJ2-1	-	TGTGCCAGCAGCTCCTTCCGCTACAATGAGCAGTTCTTC	CASSSFRYNEQFF
-	TRBV5-5	TRBJ2-7	few	TGTGCCAGCAGCTCCGCCCTAGTTGCCTACGAGCAGTACTTC	CASSSALVAYEQYF
-	TRBV6-5	TRBJ1-1	-	TGTGCCAGCAGGCGATACACTGAAGCTTTCTTT	CASRRYTEAFF
TRBD2	TRBV5-6	TRBJ2-5	-	TGTGCCAGCAGCTTGATGTCTAGCGGGGGGTACCAAGAGACCCAGTACTTC	CASSLMSSGGYQETQYF
-	TRBV19	TRBJ1-5	-	TGTGCCAGTAGTCAGAGGGAAGGGCAGCCCCAGCATTTT	CASSQREGQPQHF
TRBD2	TRBV7-2	TRBJ2-7	-	TGTGCCAGCAGCTACCCGGGACTAGCGGGCTCCTACGAGCAGTACTTC	CASSYPGLAGSYEQYF
-	TRBV3-1/TRBV3-2	TRBJ1-3	-	TGTGCCAGCAGCCAAGTAGGCAGGGGCACAGGAAACACCATATATTTT	CASSQVGRGTGNTIYF
-	TRBV27	TRBJ2-3	-	TGTGCCAGTTCAAATCCCCGAACGGGGACTTCGACAGATACGCAGTATTTT	CASSNPRTGTSTDTQYF
TRBD2	TRBV7-8	TRBJ2-1	-	TGTGCCAGCAGATCGACTAGCGGGAGTTACAATGAGCAGTTCTTC	CASRSTSGSYNEQFF
TRBD1	TRBV30	TRBJ1-1	-	TGTGCCTGGAGACCACAGGGGATCACTGAAGCTTTCTTT	CAWRPQGITEAFF
-	TRBV24-1	TRBJ2-2	-	TGTGCCACCAGTCATAGGACAGCCTACACCGGGGAGCTGTTTTTT	CATSHRTAYTGELFF
-	TRBV4-1	TRBJ2-7	-	TGCGCCAGCAGCCAAGGCCCGGTGGAGGACGAGCAGTACTTC	CASSQGPVEDEQYF
-	TRBV15	TRBJ1-6	once	TGTGCCACCAGCAGAGATTGGGGCGCGGAGTCCCTCCACTTT	CATSRDWGAESLHF
-	TRBV29-1	TRBJ2-7	-	TGCAGCGTTGCTGGCAGCTCCTACGAGCAGTACTTC	CSVAGSSYEQYF
TRBD1	TRBV6-5	TRBJ2-2	-	TGTGCCAGCAGTACCCGGACAGGGAACACCGGGGAGCTGTTTTTT	CASSTRTGNTGELFF
TRBD1	TRBV24-1	TRBJ2-1	-	TGTGCCACCAGAGGGACAGGGTACAATGAGCAGTTCTTC	CATRGTGYNEQFF
TRBD1	TRBV29-1	TRBJ1-6	few	TGCAGCGTTACCGGGACAGGGGAATACTCACCCCTCCACTTT	CSVTGTGEYSPLHF
-	TRBV11-2	TRBJ1-1	-	TGTGCCAGCAGCTCAACTGGCGGGGTGAGGACTGAAGCTTTCTTT	CASSSTGGVRTEAFF
TRBD1	TRBV7-9	TRBJ1-2	-	TGTGCCAGCAGCCCATCCGGACAGGGGAGCGCCTTC	CASSPSGQGSAF
TRBD1	TRBV28	TRBJ1-5	-	TGTGCCAGCAGTCCCCGGACAGGAGGGCAGCCCCAGCATTTT	CASSPRTGGQPQHF
-	TRBV29-1	TRBJ2-3	-	TGCAGCGTTGAGTGGGGGGTAGATACGCAGTATTTT	CSVEWGVDTQYF